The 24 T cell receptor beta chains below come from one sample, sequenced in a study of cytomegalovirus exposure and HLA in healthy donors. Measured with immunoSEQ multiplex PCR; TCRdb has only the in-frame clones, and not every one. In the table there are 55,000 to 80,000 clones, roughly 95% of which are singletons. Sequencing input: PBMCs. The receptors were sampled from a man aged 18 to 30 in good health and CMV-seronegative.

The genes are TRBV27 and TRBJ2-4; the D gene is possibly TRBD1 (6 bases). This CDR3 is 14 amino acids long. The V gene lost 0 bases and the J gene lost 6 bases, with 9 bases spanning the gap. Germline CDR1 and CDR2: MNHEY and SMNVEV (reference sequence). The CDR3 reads CASSLSPQGNIQYF. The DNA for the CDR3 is TGTGCCAGCAGTTTATCGCCACAGGGAAACATTCAGTACTTC.

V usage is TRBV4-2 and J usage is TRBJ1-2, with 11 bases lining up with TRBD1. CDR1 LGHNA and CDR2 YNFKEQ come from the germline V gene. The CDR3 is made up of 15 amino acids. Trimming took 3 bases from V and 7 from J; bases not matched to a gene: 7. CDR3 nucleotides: TGTGCCAGCAGCCACCCGGGACAGGGGGGAAGTGGCTACACCTTC. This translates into CASSHPGQGGSGYTF.

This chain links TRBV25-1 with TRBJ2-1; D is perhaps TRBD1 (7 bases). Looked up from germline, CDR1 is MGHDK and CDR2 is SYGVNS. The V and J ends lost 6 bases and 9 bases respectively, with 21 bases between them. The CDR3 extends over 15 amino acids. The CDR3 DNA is TGTGCCAGCAGAAAGGGGACAGAAATTAGCGGTGAGCAGTTCTTC. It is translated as CASRKGTEISGEQFF.

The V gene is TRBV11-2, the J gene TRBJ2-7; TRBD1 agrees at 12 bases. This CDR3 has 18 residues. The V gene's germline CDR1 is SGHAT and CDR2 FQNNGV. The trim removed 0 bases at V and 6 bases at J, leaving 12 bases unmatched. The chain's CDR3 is CASSLDLGRDRGLPEQYF. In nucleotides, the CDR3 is TGTGCCAGCAGCTTAGATCTAGGCCGGGACAGGGGGCTTCCCGAGCAGTACTTC.

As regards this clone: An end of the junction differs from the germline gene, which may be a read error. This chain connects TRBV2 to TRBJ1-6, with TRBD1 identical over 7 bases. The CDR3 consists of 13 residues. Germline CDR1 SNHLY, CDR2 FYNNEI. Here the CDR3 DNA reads TGTGCCAGCAAATCAGGGGGGTCTTCAGCCCTCCACTTT. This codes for CASKSGGSSALHF.

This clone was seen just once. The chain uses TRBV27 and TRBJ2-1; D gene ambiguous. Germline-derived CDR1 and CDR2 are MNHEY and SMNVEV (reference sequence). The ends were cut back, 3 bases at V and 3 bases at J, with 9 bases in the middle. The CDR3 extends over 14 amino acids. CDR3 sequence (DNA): TGTGCCAGCAGTTTGGCCAGTAACTACAATGAGCAGTTCTTC. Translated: CASSLASNYNEQFF.

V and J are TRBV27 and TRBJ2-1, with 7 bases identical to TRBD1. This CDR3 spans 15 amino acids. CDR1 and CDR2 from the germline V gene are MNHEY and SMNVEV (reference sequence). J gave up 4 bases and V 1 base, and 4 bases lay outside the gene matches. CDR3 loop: CASSLLGDSYNEQFF. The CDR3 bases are TGTGCCAGCAGTTTATTAGGGGACAGTTACAATGAGCAGTTCTTC.

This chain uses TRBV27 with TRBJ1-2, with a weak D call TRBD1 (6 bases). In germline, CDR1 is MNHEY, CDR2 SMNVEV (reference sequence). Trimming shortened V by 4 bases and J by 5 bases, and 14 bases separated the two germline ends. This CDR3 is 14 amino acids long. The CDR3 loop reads CASSSGGGFYGYTF. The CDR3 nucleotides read TGTGCCAGCAGTTCGGGTGGGGGCTTTTATGGCTACACCTTC.

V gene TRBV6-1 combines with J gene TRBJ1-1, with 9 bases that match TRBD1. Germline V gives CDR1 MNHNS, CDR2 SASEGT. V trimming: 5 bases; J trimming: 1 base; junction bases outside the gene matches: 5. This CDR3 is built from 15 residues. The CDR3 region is CASSLSTGGNTEAFF. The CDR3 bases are TGTGCCAGCAGTCTTTCGACAGGGGGGAACACTGAAGCTTTCTTT.

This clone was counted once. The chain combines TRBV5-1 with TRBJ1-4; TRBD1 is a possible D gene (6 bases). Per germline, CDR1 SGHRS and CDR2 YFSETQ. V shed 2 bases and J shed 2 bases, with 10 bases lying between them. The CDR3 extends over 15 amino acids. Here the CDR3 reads CASSFGGQTNEKLFF. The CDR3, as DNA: TGCGCCAGCAGCTTTGGAGGACAGACTAATGAAAAACTGTTTTTT.

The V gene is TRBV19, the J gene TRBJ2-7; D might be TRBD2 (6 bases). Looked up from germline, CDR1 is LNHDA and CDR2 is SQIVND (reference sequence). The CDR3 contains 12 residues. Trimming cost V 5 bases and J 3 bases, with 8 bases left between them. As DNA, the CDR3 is TGTGCCAGTAGTGGGGGAGGCTACGAGCAGTACTTC. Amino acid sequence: CASSGGGYEQYF.

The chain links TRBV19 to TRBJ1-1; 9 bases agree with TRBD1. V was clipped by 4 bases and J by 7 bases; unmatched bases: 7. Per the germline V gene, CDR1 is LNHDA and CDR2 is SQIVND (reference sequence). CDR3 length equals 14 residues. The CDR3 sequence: CASSKGDRVVEAFF. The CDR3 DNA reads TGTGCCAGTAGTAAAGGGGACAGGGTAGTTGAAGCTTTCTTT.

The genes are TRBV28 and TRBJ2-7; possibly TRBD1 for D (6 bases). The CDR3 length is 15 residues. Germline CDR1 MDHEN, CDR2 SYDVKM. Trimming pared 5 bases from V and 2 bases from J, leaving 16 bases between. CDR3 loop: CASSEAGTKTYEQYF. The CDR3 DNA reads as TGTGCCAGCAGTGAAGCCGGGACAAAGACCTACGAGCAGTACTTC.

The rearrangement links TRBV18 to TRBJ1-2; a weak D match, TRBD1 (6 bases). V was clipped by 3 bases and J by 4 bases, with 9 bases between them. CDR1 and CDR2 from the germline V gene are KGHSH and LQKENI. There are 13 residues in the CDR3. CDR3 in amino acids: CASSPGQSYGYTF. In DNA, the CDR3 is TGTGCCAGCTCACCCGGACAGTCCTATGGCTACACCTTC. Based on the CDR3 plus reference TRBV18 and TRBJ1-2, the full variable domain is NAGVMQNPRHLVRRRGQEARLRCSPMKGHSHVYWYRQLPEEGLKFMVYLQKENIIDESGMPKERFSAEFPKEGPSILRIQQVVRGDSAAYFCASSPGQSYGYTFGSGTRLTVV.

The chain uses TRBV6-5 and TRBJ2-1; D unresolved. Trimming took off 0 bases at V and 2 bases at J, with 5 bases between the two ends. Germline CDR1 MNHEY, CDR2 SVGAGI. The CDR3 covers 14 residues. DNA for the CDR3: TGTGCCAGCAGTTACTCCCAGGCCTACAATGAGCAGTTCTTC. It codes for CASSYSQAYNEQFF.

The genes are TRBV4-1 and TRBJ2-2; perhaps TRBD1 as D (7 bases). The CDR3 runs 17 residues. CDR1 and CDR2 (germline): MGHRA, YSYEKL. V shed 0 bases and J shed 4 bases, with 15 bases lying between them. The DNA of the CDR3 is TGCGCCAGCAGCCAAGAGGGCAGGGGGGTAGGCACCGGGGAGCTGTTTTTT. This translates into CASSQEGRGVGTGELFF.

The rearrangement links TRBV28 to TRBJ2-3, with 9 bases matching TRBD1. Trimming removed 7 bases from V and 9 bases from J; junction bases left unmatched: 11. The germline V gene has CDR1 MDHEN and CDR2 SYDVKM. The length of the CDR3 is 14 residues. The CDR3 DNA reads TGTGCCAGCACGGACAGGGGTTCCCGTCGAACGCAGTATTTT. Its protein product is CASTDRGSRRTQYF.

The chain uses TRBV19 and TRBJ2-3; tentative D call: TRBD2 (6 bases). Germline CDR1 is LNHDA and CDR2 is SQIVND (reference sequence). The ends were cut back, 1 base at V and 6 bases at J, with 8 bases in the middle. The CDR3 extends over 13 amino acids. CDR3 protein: CASSIGGVDTQYF. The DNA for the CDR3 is TGTGCCAGTAGTATAGGCGGGGTCGATACGCAGTATTTT. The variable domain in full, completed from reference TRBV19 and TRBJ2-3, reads DGGITQSPKYLFRKEGQNVTLSCEQNLNHDAMYWYRQDPGQGLRLIYYSQIVNDFQKGDIAEGYSVSREKKESFPLTVTSAQKNPTAFYLCASSIGGVDTQYFGPGTRLTVL.

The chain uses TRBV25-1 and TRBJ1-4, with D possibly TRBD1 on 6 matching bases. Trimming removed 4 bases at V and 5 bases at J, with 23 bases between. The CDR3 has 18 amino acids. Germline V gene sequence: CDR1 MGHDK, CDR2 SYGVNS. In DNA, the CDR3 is TGTGCCAGCAGTGGAAGGGACACTCAATTCCACCTCAATGAAAAACTGTTTTTT. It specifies CASSGRDTQFHLNEKLFF.

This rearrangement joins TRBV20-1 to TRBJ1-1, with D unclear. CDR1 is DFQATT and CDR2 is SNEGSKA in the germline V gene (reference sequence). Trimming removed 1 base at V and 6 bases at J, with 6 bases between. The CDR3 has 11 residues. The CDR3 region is CSARGGAEAFF. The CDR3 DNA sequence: TGCAGTGCTAGAGGAGGTGCTGAAGCTTTCTTT.

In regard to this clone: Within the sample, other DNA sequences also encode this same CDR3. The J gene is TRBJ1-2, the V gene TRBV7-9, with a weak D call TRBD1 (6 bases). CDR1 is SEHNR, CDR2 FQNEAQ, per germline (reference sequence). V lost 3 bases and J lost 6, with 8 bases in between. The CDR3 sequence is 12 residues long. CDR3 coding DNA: TGTGCCAGCAGCTTTAACAGGGATGGCTACACCTTC. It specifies CASSFNRDGYTF.

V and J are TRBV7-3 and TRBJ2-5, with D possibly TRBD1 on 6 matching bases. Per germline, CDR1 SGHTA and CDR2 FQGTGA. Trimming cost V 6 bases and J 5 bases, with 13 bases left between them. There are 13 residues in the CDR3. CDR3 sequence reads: CASSSQGRETQYF. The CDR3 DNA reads TGTGCCAGCAGTTCTCAGGGGCGGGAGACCCAGTACTTC.

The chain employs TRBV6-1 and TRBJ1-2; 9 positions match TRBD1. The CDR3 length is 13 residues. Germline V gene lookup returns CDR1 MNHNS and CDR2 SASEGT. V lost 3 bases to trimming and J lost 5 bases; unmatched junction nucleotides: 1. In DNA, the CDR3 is TGTGCCAGCAGTGAGGACAGGGGATATGGCTACACCTTC. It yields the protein CASSEDRGYGYTF.

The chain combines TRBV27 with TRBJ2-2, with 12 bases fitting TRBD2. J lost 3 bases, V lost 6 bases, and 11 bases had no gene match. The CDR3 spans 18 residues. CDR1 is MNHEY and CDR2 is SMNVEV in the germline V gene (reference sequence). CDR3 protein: CASSLTSGGLGDTGELFF. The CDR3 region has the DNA TGTGCCAGCAGCCTGACTAGCGGGGGCCTCGGGGACACCGGGGAGCTGTTTTTT.